This T cell receptor beta chain was captured in a study of T-cell reconstitution after alpha-beta-depleted transplantation in children. Overall study findings and caveats: The study reportedly traced alpha-beta T cells about two months after transplant to several hundred expanded graft clones. High day-60 TCRbeta diversity in some patients came from surviving recipient T cells and thymic progenitors. It was newly produced T cells that mostly accounted for T-cell counts and diversity one year after transplant.

This clonotype was picked up a small number of times. Its specificity is unknown. Unique molecular identifiers were incorporated into the prepared TCRbeta library. TCRdb reprocessed the PCR reads via MiXCR and lists one record per CDR3 protein. Of hundreds of thousands of distinct CDR3 sequences in the sample, roughly a tenth were seen once. This CDR3 has 16 amino acids. The V and J ends lost 5 bases and 3 bases, in that order; junction bases with no gene match: 12. Germline lookup yields CDR1 MNHEY and CDR2 SVGEGT. Specimen: PBMCs, collected before TCRalphabeta/CD19-depleted stem cell transplant. This chain links TRBV6-2 or TRBV6-3 with TRBJ1-2, with 7 positions matching TRBD1. The receptor's source is a child under two years old with acute myeloid leukemia, due to receive a stem cell transplant. The CDR3 here is CASSGPRTGIYYGYTF. The CDR3 DNA follows: TGTGCCAGCAGTGGGCCCCGGACAGGAATATACTATGGCTACACCTTC.